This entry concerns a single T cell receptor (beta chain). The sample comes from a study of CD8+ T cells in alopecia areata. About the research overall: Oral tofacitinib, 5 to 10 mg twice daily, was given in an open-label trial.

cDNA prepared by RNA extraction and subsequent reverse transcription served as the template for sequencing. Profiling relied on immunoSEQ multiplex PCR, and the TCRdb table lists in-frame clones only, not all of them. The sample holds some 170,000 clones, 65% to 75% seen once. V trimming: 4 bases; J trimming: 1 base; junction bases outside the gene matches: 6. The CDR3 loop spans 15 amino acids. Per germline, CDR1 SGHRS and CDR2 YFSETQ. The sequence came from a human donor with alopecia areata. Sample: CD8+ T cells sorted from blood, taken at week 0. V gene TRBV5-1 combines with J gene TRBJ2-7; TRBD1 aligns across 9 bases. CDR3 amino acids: CASSRGQGISYEQYF. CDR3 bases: TGCGCCAGCAGCCGCGGACAGGGGATTTCCTACGAGCAGTACTTC.